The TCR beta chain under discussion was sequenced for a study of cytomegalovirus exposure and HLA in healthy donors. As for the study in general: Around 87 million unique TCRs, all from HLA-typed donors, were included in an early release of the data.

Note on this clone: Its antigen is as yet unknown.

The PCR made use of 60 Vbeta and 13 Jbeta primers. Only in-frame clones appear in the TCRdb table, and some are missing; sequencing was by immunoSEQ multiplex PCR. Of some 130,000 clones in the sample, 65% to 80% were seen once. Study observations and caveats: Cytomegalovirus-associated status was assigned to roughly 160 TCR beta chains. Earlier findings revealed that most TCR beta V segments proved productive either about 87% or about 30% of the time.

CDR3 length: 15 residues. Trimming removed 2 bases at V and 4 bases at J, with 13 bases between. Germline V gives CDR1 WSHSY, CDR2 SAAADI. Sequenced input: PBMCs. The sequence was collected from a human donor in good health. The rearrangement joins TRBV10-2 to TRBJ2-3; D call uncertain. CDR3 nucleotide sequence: TGCGCCAGCAGTGAGGGGCAGGCCTTTGCAGATACGCAGTATTTT. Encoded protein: CASSEGQAFADTQYF.